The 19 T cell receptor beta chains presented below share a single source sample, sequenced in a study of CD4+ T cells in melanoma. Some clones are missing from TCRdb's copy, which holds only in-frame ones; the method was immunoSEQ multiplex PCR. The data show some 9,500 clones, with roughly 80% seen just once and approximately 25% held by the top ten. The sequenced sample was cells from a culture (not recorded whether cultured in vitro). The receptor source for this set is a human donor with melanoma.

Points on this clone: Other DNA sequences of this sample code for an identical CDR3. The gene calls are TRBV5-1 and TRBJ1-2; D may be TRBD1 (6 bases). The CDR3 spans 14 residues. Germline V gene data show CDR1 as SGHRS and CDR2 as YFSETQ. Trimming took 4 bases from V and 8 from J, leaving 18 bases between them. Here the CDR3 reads CASSLSTGSGGYTF. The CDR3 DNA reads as TGCGCCAGCAGCCTCTCGACAGGCTCCGGGGGCTACACCTTC.

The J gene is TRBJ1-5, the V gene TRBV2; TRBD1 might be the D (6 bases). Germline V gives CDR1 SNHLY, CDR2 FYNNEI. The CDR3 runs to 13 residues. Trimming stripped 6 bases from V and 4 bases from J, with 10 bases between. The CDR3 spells CASSPGQNQPQHF. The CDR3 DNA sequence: TGTGCCAGCAGCCCCGGACAGAATCAGCCCCAGCATTTT.

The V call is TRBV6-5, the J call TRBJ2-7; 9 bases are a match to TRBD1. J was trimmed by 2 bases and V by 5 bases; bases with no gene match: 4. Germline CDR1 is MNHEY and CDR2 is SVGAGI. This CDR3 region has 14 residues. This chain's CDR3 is CASSLGQGTYEQYF. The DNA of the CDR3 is TGTGCCAGCAGTCTAGGACAGGGGACCTACGAGCAGTACTTC.

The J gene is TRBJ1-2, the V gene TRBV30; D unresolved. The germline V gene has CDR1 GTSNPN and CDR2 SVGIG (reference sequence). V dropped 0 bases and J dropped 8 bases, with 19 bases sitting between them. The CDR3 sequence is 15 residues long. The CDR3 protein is CAWSVLLGIVRGYTF. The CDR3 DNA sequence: TGTGCCTGGAGTGTACTCCTGGGGATCGTGCGCGGCTACACCTTC. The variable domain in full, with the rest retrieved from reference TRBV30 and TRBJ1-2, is SQTIHQWPATLVQPVGSPLSLECTVEGTSNPNLYWYRQAAGRGLQLLFYSVGIGQISSEVPQNLSASRPQDRQFILSSKKLLLSDSGFYLCAWSVLLGIVRGYTFGSGTRLTVV.

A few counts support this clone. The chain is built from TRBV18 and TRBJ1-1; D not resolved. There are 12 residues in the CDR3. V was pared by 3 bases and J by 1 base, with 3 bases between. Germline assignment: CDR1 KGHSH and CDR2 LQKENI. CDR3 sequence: CASSPGNTEAFF. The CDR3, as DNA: TGTGCCAGCTCACCGGGGAACACTGAAGCTTTCTTT.

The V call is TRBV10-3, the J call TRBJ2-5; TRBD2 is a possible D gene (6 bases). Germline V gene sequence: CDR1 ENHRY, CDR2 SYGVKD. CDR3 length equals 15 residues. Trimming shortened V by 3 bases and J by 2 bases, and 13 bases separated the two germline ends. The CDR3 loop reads CAISDRTTLQETQYF. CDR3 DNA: TGTGCCATCAGTGACAGGACTACACTACAAGAGACCCAGTACTTC.

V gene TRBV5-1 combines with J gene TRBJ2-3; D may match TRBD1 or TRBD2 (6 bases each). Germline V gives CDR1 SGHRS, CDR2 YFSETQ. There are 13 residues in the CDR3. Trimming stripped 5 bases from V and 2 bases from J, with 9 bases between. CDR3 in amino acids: CASSRGPTDTQYF. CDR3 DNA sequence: TGCGCCAGCAGTCGGGGGCCCACAGATACGCAGTATTTT.

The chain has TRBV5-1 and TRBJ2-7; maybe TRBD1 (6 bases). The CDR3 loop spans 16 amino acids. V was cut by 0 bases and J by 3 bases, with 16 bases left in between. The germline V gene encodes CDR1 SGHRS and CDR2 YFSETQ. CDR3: CASSLAGAGDLYEQYF. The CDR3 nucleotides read TGCGCCAGCAGCTTGGCCGGAGCAGGGGACCTCTACGAGCAGTACTTC.

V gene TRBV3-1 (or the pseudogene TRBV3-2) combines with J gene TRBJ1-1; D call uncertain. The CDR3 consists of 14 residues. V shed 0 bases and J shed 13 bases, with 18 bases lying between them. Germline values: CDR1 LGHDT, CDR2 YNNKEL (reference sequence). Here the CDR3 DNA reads TGTGCCAGCAGCCAAGAACCTGACGGGCTCGGAGGTTTCTTT. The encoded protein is CASSQEPDGLGGFF.

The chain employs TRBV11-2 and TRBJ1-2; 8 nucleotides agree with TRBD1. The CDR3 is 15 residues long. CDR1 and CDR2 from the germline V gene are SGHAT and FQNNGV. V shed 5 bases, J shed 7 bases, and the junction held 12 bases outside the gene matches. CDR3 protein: CASSPGQGKPFGYTF. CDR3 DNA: TGTGCCAGCAGCCCCGGACAGGGAAAACCGTTTGGCTACACCTTC. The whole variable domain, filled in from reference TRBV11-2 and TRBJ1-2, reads EAGVAQSPRYKIIEKRQSVAFWCNPISGHATLYWYQQILGQGPKLLIQFQNNGVVDDSQLPKDRFSAERLKGVDSTLKIQPAKLEDSAVYLCASSPGQGKPFGYTFGSGTRLTVV.

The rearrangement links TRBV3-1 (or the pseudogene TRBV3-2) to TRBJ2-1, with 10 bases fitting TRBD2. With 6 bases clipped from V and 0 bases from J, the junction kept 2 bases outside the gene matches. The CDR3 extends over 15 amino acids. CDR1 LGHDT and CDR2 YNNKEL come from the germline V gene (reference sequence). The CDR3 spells CASSSGGLSYNEQFF. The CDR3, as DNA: TGTGCCAGCAGTAGCGGGGGGCTCTCCTACAATGAGCAGTTCTTC.

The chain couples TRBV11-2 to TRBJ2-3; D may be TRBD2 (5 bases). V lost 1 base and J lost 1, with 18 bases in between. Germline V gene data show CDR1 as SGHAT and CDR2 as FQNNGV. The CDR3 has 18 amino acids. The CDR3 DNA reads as TGTGCCAGCAGCTTAGGGAGGACGACCCGGACTCGCACAGATACGCAGTATTTT. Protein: CASSLGRTTRTRTDTQYF.

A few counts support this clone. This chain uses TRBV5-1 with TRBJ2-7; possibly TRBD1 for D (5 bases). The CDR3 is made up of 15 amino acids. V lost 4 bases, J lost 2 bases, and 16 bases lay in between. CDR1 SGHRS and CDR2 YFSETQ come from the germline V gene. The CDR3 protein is CASSARLTAAYEQYF. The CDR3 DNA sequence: TGCGCCAGCAGCGCACGACTGACAGCAGCCTACGAGCAGTACTTC.

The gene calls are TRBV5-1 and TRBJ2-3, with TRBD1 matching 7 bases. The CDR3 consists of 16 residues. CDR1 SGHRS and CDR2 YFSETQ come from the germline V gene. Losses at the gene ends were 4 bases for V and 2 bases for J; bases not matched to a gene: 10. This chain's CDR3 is CASSDTDRAFTDTQYF. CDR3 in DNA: TGCGCCAGCAGCGATACTGACAGGGCCTTCACAGATACGCAGTATTTT.

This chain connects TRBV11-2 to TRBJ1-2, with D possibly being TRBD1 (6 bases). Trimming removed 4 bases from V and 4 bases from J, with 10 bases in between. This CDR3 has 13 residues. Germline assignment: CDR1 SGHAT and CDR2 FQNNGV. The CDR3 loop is CASSSDRFYGYTF. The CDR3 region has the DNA TGTGCCAGCAGCTCGGACAGATTCTATGGCTACACCTTC.

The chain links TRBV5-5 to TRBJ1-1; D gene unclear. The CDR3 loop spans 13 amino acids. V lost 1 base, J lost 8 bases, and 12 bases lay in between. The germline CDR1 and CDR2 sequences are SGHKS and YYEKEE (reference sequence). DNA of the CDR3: TGTGCCAGCAGCTTGCTAGGGAACAACGAAGCTTTCTTT. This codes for CASSLLGNNEAFF.

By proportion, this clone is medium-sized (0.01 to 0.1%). CDR3 sequence (DNA): TGTGCCAGCAGTTACTTTACAGGGAACACCGGGGAGCTGTTTTTT. Amino acids: CASSYFTGNTGELFF. The J gene is TRBJ2-2, the V gene TRBV6-5, with D possibly being TRBD1 (5 bases). This CDR3 has 15 amino acids. V was pared by 1 base and J by 1 base, with 7 bases between. Germline assignment: CDR1 MNHEY and CDR2 SVGAGI.

CDR3 region: CAIQWGNYGYTF. DNA for the CDR3: TGTGCCATTCAGTGGGGGAACTATGGCTACACCTTC. The chain carries TRBV12-3 or TRBV12-4 and TRBJ1-2; TRBD1 might be the D (5 bases). V gave up 10 bases and J gave up 2 bases, with 11 bases separating them. The CDR3 contains 12 residues.

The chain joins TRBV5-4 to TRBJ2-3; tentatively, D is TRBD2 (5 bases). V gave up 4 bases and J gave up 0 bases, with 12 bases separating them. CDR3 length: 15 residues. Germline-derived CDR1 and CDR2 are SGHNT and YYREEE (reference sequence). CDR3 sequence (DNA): TGTGCCAGCAGCGCGGACTCCACTAGCACAGATACGCAGTATTTT. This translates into CASSADSTSTDTQYF.